These 21 T cell receptor beta chains share one sample of origin, sequenced in a study of cytomegalovirus exposure and HLA in healthy donors (dated by TCRdb to 2015 to 2018). The library came from the immunoSEQ multiplex PCR assay. For the multiplex PCR, a mixture combining 60 forward primers for TCR Vbeta segments and 13 reverse primers for TCR Jbeta segments was used. This immuneACCESS table, as held by TCRdb, lists in-frame sequences with V and J called but not all clones. Of the missing ones, under half trace to an unresolved V gene in checked studies; the others have no known cause. The sample table contains 90,000 to 150,000 clones; only one count was recorded for over 65% of them. The ten largest clones represent roughly 10% of the sample. Material: PBMCs. All receptors derive from a woman in her fifties or sixties in good health and CMV-seropositive.

V and J are TRBV13 and TRBJ2-7, with TRBD2 matching 9 bases. Germline V gene lookup returns CDR1 PRHDT and CDR2 FYEKMQ (reference sequence). This CDR3 region has 15 residues. Trimming at V came to 3 bases and at J to 7 bases, leaving 10 bases not matched to a gene. The CDR3 protein is CASSFGRGGSLEQYF. The DNA of the CDR3 is TGTGCCAGCAGCTTTGGGCGGGGGGGGTCCTTGGAGCAGTACTTC.

There are a few counts of this clone. The CDR3 bases are TGCGCCAGCGAAACAGGGCCCCCGAACACTGAAGCTTTCTTT. As protein: CASETGPPNTEAFF. V is TRBV5-1 and J is TRBJ1-1; D might be TRBD1 (6 bases). The ends were cut back, 7 bases at V and 1 base at J, with 14 bases in the middle. CDR1 is SGHRS, CDR2 YFSETQ, per germline. CDR3 length equals 14 residues. Filled out from reference TRBV5-1 and TRBJ1-1, the complete variable domain reads KAGVTQTPRYLIKTRGQQVTLSCSPISGHRSVSWYQQTPGQGLQFLFEYFSETQRNKGNFPGRFSGRQFSNSRSEMNVSTLELGDSALYLCASETGPPNTEAFFGQGTRLTVV.

V and J are TRBV13 and TRBJ2-2, with a tentative D call TRBD2 (5 bases). In germline, CDR1 is PRHDT, CDR2 FYEKMQ (reference sequence). V lost 2 bases and J lost 6, with 7 bases in between. This CDR3 contains 13 residues. CDR3 DNA sequence: TGTGCCAGCAGCTTATTCGGGGCCGGGGAGCTGTTTTTT. Protein product: CASSLFGAGELFF.

The CDR3 loop reads CASSPARGKTGELFF. The CDR3 nucleotides are TGTGCCAGCAGCCCTGCCAGGGGAAAAACCGGGGAGCTGTTTTTT. This chain uses TRBV6-6 with TRBJ2-2, with a possible D match to TRBD1 (6 bases). V shed 6 bases and J shed 5 bases, with 16 bases lying between them. The germline V gene encodes CDR1 MNHNY and CDR2 SVGAGI (reference sequence). The CDR3 covers 15 residues.

This clone was found once. The rearrangement links TRBV2 to TRBJ2-5, with 10 bases identical to TRBD2. The length of the CDR3 is 14 residues. The J segment lost 6 bases and the V segment lost 8 bases, leaving 9 bases of the junction unmatched. Per the germline V gene, CDR1 is SNHLY and CDR2 is FYNNEI. The CDR3 DNA reads as TGTGCCAGCCGTCGGCTAGCGGGAGATCAGACCCAGTACTTC. It encodes CASRRLAGDQTQYF.

The V call is TRBV14, the J call TRBJ1-2, with D maybe TRBD1 (5 bases). The CDR3 has 15 residues. The ends were cut back, 0 bases at V and 1 base at J, with 9 bases in the middle. Germline lookup yields CDR1 SGHDN and CDR2 FVKESK. CDR3 sequence: CASSQEDKFNYGYTF. The CDR3 DNA sequence: TGTGCCAGCAGCCAAGAGGACAAGTTTAACTATGGCTACACCTTC.

This rearrangement joins TRBV30 to TRBJ1-5; D unresolved. The germline gives CDR1 GTSNPN, CDR2 SVGIG (reference sequence). Trimming took 3 bases from V and 4 from J, leaving 16 bases between them. The CDR3 has 15 residues. As DNA, the CDR3 is TGTGCCTGGAGCATAGGAGCGGGAACGAATCAGCCCCAGCATTTT. Protein sequence: CAWSIGAGTNQPQHF.

The rearrangement joins TRBV21-1 to TRBJ1-2; the D call in the table, TRBD1, was not verified against the DNA. TRBV21-1 is described as a pseudogene. The CDR3 runs 13 residues. The CDR3: CASDYPGGYGYTF. For the CDR3, the DNA is TGTGCCAGCGATTATCCAGGGGGCTATGGCTACACCTTC.

The chain is built from TRBV9 and TRBJ1-2; TRBD1 is a possible D gene (5 bases). Trimming cost V 0 bases and J 1 base, with 13 bases left between them. The CDR3 spans 16 residues. CDR1 SGDLS and CDR2 YYNGEE come from the germline V gene. CDR3 bases: TGTGCCAGCAGCGTAGTGTCGTCAGGGATTAACTATGGCTACACCTTC. Translated, it gives CASSVVSSGINYGYTF.

The chain uses TRBV5-1 and TRBJ1-1; D is perhaps TRBD1 (5 bases). CDR1 and CDR2 from the germline V gene are SGHRS and YFSETQ. Trimming shortened V by 4 bases and J by 1 base, and 14 bases separated the two germline ends. This CDR3 region has 15 residues. As DNA, the CDR3 is TGCGCCAGCAGCATAGGACACGACCCGAACACTGAAGCTTTCTTT. Amino acids: CASSIGHDPNTEAFF. Full variable domain (outside the CDR3, taken from reference TRBV5-1 and TRBJ1-1): KAGVTQTPRYLIKTRGQQVTLSCSPISGHRSVSWYQQTPGQGLQFLFEYFSETQRNKGNFPGRFSGRQFSNSRSEMNVSTLELGDSALYLCASSIGHDPNTEAFFGQGTRLTVV.

The V call is TRBV19, the J call TRBJ1-2, with 10 bases that match TRBD1. V lost 7 bases and J lost 2; bases outside the gene matches: 4. The CDR3 runs 14 residues. Germline loops: CDR1 LNHDA, CDR2 SQIVND (reference sequence). The CDR3 here is CASTRTGGNYGYTF. The CDR3 DNA is TGTGCCAGTACCCGGACAGGGGGAAACTATGGCTACACCTTC.

The table lists this clone with a few counts. This chain connects TRBV20-1 to TRBJ1-1, with no clear D. The germline V gene has CDR1 DFQATT and CDR2 SNEGSKA (reference sequence). V lost 1 base and J 8 bases, leaving 8 bases between the germline ends. The CDR3 totals 11 residues. CDR3 in DNA: TGCAGTGCTAGAGCCTCGGTAGAAGCTTTCTTT. Amino acids: CSARASVEAFF.

The V gene is TRBV5-6, the J gene TRBJ2-3, with D possibly matching TRBD1 (5 bases). Germline V gene sequence: CDR1 SGHDT, CDR2 YYEEEE. V gave up 1 base and J gave up 2 bases, with 11 bases separating them. The CDR3 consists of 15 residues. CDR3 sequence reads: CASSLKGVTTDTQYF. The CDR3, as DNA: TGTGCCAGCAGCTTGAAAGGGGTCACCACAGATACGCAGTATTTT.

V usage is TRBV4-1 and J usage is TRBJ2-7; possible D gene TRBD1, 6 bases. The CDR3 runs 17 residues. V shed 5 bases and J shed 0 bases, with 20 bases lying between them. Looked up from germline, CDR1 is MGHRA and CDR2 is YSYEKL. Written as DNA, the CDR3 is TGCGCCAGCAGCGGACAGCCCCGGGACCCTGCCTCCTACGAGCAGTACTTC. Translated, it gives CASSGQPRDPASYEQYF.

The chain uses TRBV4-2 and TRBJ1-4; 8 bases align to TRBD1. The CDR3 length is 17 residues. V was pared by 1 base and J by 4 bases, with 8 bases of the junction left unmatched. In germline, CDR1 is LGHNA, CDR2 YNFKEQ. Written as DNA, the CDR3 is TGTGCCAGCAGCCAAGTCAATGACAGGGGCTATAATGAAAAACTGTTTTTT. Translating it yields CASSQVNDRGYNEKLFF.

V usage is TRBV7-2 and J usage is TRBJ2-7, with 8 bases matching TRBD2. The junction had 7 bases not matched to a gene; V was cut back by 1 base and J by 2 bases. Germline V gene data show CDR1 as SGHTA and CDR2 as FQGNSA. The length of the CDR3 is 16 residues. This chain's CDR3 is CASSLDGGGLTYEQYF. The CDR3 bases are TGTGCCAGCAGCTTAGACGGGGGGGGACTTACCTACGAGCAGTACTTC. The whole variable domain, remainder taken from reference TRBV7-2 and TRBJ2-7, is GAGVSQSPSNKVTEKGKDVELRCDPISGHTALYWYRQSLGQGLEFLIYFQGNSAPDKSGLPSDRFSAERTGGSVSTLTIQRTQQEDSAVYLCASSLDGGGLTYEQYFGPGTRLTVT.

The chain links TRBV30 to TRBJ2-3; D ambiguous. Germline lookup yields CDR1 GTSNPN and CDR2 SVGIG (reference sequence). Trimming removed 4 bases at V and 4 bases at J, with 12 bases between. CDR3 length: 13 amino acids. The CDR3 coding sequence is TGTGCCTGGACCCGTGAGTCCGCAGATACGCAGTATTTT. It translates to CAWTRESADTQYF.

This clone appeared a single time. The CDR3 DNA reads TGTGCCAGCAGCTTGGTTGGGGCGAACACTGAAGCTTTCTTT. Amino acid sequence: CASSLVGANTEAFF. V and J are TRBV5-4 and TRBJ1-1; TRBD1 is a possible D gene (5 bases). The CDR3 contains 14 residues. Germline CDR1 reads SGHNT; CDR2 reads YYREEE (reference sequence). The ends were cut back, 0 bases at V and 1 base at J, with 7 bases in the middle.

This chain links TRBV18 with TRBJ1-1; D perhaps matches TRBD1 (5 bases). The CDR3 runs 14 residues. The V end lost 2 bases, the J end lost 2 bases, and 9 bases lay between the germline ends. Per the germline V gene, CDR1 is KGHSH and CDR2 is LQKENI. The CDR3 DNA sequence: TGTGCCAGCTCACCAGGGGGGACTAACACTGAAGCTTTCTTT. It is translated as CASSPGGTNTEAFF.

The genes are TRBV5-1 and TRBJ1-2; 9 positions match TRBD1. The CDR3 is made up of 14 amino acids. V gave up 3 bases and J gave up 4 bases; unmatched junction bases: 4. Germline V gene lookup returns CDR1 SGHRS and CDR2 YFSETQ. CDR3 sequence: CASSSGQGVYGYTF. The DNA of the CDR3 is TGCGCCAGCAGCTCGGGACAGGGAGTCTATGGCTACACCTTC.

This clone was recorded once. J is TRBJ1-1 and V is TRBV18; D may be TRBD1 (5 bases). Germline CDR1 is KGHSH and CDR2 is LQKENI. V lost 7 bases and J 2 bases, leaving 20 bases between the germline ends. The CDR3 extends over 16 amino acids. CDR3 protein: CASLPRGGVSNTEAFF. In nucleotides, the CDR3 is TGTGCCAGCTTGCCTCGGGGGGGTGTCTCAAACACTGAAGCTTTCTTT.